A selection of T cell receptor beta chains follows, all from one sample in a study of T cells in localized non-small cell lung cancer. Produced via immunoSEQ multiplex PCR; TCRdb's table is partial and in-frame only. This table has 25,000 to 30,000 clones, around 93% appearing once. The specimen was peripheral blood, collected before any cancer treatment. The origin of the receptors is a female donor older than 55 with stage I lung adenocarcinoma. Both conserved end residues are part of each CDR3. A D gene is named only where the DNA matches it firmly. Size tells how often a clone was seen (once, few, many) or the class of an expanded clone, and some rows leave it out.

CDR3 protein: CASRLIDNEQFF
CDR3 DNA: TGTGCCAGCCGCCTCATAGACAATGAGCAGTTCTTC
J gene: TRBJ2-1
D gene: -
V gene: TRBV6-1
clone size: -

CDR3 protein: CASSSRAGEGTF
CDR3 DNA: TGTGCCAGCAGCTCCCGGGCAGGCGAGGGCACCTTC
J gene: TRBJ1-2
D gene: -
V gene: TRBV11-1
clone size: -

CDR3 protein: CASSRLGGSYNEQFF
CDR3 DNA: TGTGCCAGCAGTCGACTCGGCGGCTCCTACAATGAGCAGTTCTTC
J gene: TRBJ2-1
D gene: -
V gene: TRBV28
clone size: once

CDR3 protein: CAWTWQRVTEAFF
CDR3 DNA: TGTGCCTGGACCTGGCAGAGGGTCACTGAAGCTTTCTTT
J gene: TRBJ1-1
D gene: -
V gene: TRBV30
clone size: -

CDR3 protein: CASSYSQAYGYTF
CDR3 DNA: TGTGCCAGTAGTTACAGCCAAGCCTATGGCTACACCTTC
J gene: TRBJ1-2
D gene: -
V gene: TRBV19
clone size: -

CDR3 protein: CASSSEGGTYREQYF
CDR3 DNA: TGCGCCAGCAGCTCGGAGGGGGGAACCTACCGCGAGCAGTACTTC
J gene: TRBJ2-7
D gene: -
V gene: TRBV5-1
clone size: -

CDR3 protein: CSGLWAGVSGEQFF
CDR3 DNA: TGCAGCGGGCTCTGGGCGGGAGTTTCGGGTGAGCAGTTCTTC
J gene: TRBJ2-1
D gene: TRBD2
V gene: TRBV29-1
clone size: -

CDR3 protein: CASSLSQGGGDQPQHF
CDR3 DNA: TGTGCCAGCAGCTTATCCCAGGGGGGAGGGGATCAGCCCCAGCATTTT
J gene: TRBJ1-5
D gene: TRBD1
V gene: TRBV7-8
clone size: -

CDR3 protein: CASSEDRAYEQYF
CDR3 DNA: TGCGCCAGCAGTGAGGACCGAGCCTACGAGCAGTACTTC
J gene: TRBJ2-7
D gene: -
V gene: TRBV10-1
clone size: few

CDR3 protein: CASSPGTGPQPQHF
CDR3 DNA: TGTGCCAGCAGCCCCGGGACAGGGCCTCAGCCCCAGCATTTT
J gene: TRBJ1-5
D gene: TRBD1
V gene: TRBV11-2
clone size: -

CDR3 protein: CASSPGISGVGTDTQYF
CDR3 DNA: TGTGCCAGCTCACCAGGGATTTCAGGGGTCGGCACAGATACGCAGTATTTT
J gene: TRBJ2-3
D gene: -
V gene: TRBV18
clone size: -

CDR3 protein: CASSWRGGTYEQYF
CDR3 DNA: TGTGCCAGCAGTTGGCGGGGAGGAACCTACGAGCAGTACTTC
J gene: TRBJ2-7
D gene: -
V gene: TRBV27
clone size: -

CDR3 protein: CASSLAGVGGYTF
CDR3 DNA: TGCGCCAGCAGCTTGGCAGGGGTAGGCGGCTACACCTTC
J gene: TRBJ1-2
D gene: -
V gene: TRBV5-1
clone size: -

CDR3 protein: CASSPKVGAGQPQHF
CDR3 DNA: TGTGCCAGCTCACCAAAGGTAGGGGCGGGTCAGCCCCAGCATTTT
J gene: TRBJ1-5
D gene: -
V gene: TRBV18
clone size: -

CDR3 protein: CASSLSGAGEAFF
CDR3 DNA: TGTGCCAGCAGCTTAAGCGGGGCAGGTGAAGCTTTCTTT
J gene: TRBJ1-1
D gene: -
V gene: TRBV7-2
clone size: few

CDR3 protein: CASSAHSGFGNTIYF
CDR3 DNA: TGTGCCAGCAGTGCGCACTCCGGGTTCGGAAACACCATATATTTT
J gene: TRBJ1-3
D gene: -
V gene: TRBV6-1
clone size: -

CDR3 protein: CASSQNADRGRRETQYF
CDR3 DNA: TGCGCCAGCAGTCAGAATGCGGACAGGGGGCGCCGGGAGACCCAGTACTTC
J gene: TRBJ2-5
D gene: TRBD1
V gene: TRBV23-1
clone size: -

CDR3 protein: CASSGEYSGGLDEQFF
CDR3 DNA: TGTGCCAGCTCCGGTGAATACAGCGGGGGGCTCGATGAGCAGTTCTTC
J gene: TRBJ2-1
D gene: TRBD2
V gene: TRBV2
clone size: -

CDR3 protein: CAWSVLTGSYGYTF
CDR3 DNA: TGTGCCTGGAGTGTACTGACAGGGAGCTATGGCTACACCTTC
J gene: TRBJ1-2
D gene: TRBD1
V gene: TRBV30
clone size: -